These 32 T cell receptor beta chains came from one sample sequenced in a study of blood T cell repertoires in COVID-19. Generated by immunoSEQ multiplex PCR, the TCRdb table keeps only in-frame clones and is missing some. The sample shows about 140,000 clones, 60% to 85% of them seen only once. The sequenced sample was peripheral blood. The origin of the receptors is a man in his fifties with active or convalescent COVID-19.

The V and J genes are TRBV23-1 and TRBJ2-7; 12 nucleotides match TRBD2. TRBV23-1 is reported as an ORF; its role is uncertain. This CDR3 is 15 amino acids long. Germline trimming cut 6 bases from V and 3 bases from J; bases unmatched to any gene: 6. This CDR3 reads CASSQGLAGDYEQYF. The CDR3 DNA reads as TGCGCCAGCAGCCAGGGACTAGCGGGCGACTACGAGCAGTACTTC.

The chain is built from TRBV4-1 and TRBJ2-1; 12 bases line up with TRBD2. CDR3 length equals 17 residues. Germline V gene data show CDR1 as MGHRA and CDR2 as YSYEKL. The ends lost 2 bases at V and 4 bases at J; junction bases unmatched: 6. The CDR3 spells CASSQSPGTSGYNEQFF. CDR3 sequence (DNA): TGCGCCAGCAGCCAATCTCCCGGGACTAGCGGGTACAATGAGCAGTTCTTC.

The CDR3 DNA reads TGTGCCACCAGCAGAGGGACAGGGGAGGGTACTGAAGCTTTCTTT. Its translation: CATSRGTGEGTEAFF. This sequence joins TRBV15 and TRBJ1-1, with 9 bases that match TRBD1. CDR1 is LNHNV and CDR2 is YYDKDF in the germline V gene (reference sequence). The CDR3 is made up of 15 amino acids. V was pared by 1 base and J by 5 bases, with 5 bases of the junction left unmatched.

This rearrangement joins TRBV27 to TRBJ2-5; the match to TRBD2 covers 10 bases. J was trimmed by 7 bases and V by 3 bases; bases with no gene match: 11. In germline, CDR1 is MNHEY, CDR2 SMNVEV (reference sequence). This CDR3 has 16 residues. This chain's CDR3 is CASSFTSGTSPRTQYF. As DNA, the CDR3 is TGTGCCAGCAGTTTCACTAGCGGGACATCTCCTAGGACCCAGTACTTC.

The chain links TRBV25-1 to TRBJ1-1, with D tentatively TRBD1 (6 bases). Germline values: CDR1 MGHDK, CDR2 SYGVNS. The V end was cut by 8 bases, the J end by 0 bases, with 16 bases between. The CDR3 extends over 15 amino acids. CDR3 sequence (DNA): TGTGCCAGCGAACAGACAGGCCCCCTGAACACTGAAGCTTTCTTT. Protein sequence: CASEQTGPLNTEAFF.

This clone appeared a single time. The chain links TRBV7-9 to TRBJ2-6; D remains unclear. From germline, CDR1 is SEHNR and CDR2 FQNEAQ (reference sequence). This CDR3 contains 15 residues. With 3 bases removed from V and 2 bases from J, the gap between germline ends came to 8 bases. CDR3 DNA sequence: TGTGCCAGCAGCTTTGGTGCGGCTGGGGCCAACGTCCTGACTTTC. Its translation: CASSFGAAGANVLTF.

This chain uses TRBV30 with TRBJ1-2, with D perhaps TRBD1 (5 bases). V lost 0 bases, J lost 3 bases, and 8 bases lay in between. Germline V CDR1 and CDR2: GTSNPN, SVGIG (reference sequence). The CDR3 consists of 13 residues. CDR3 sequence: CAWSVGEDYGYTF. The DNA of the CDR3 is TGTGCCTGGAGTGTAGGGGAGGACTATGGCTACACCTTC. Based on the CDR3 plus reference TRBV30 and TRBJ1-2, the full variable domain is SQTIHQWPATLVQPVGSPLSLECTVEGTSNPNLYWYRQAAGRGLQLLFYSVGIGQISSEVPQNLSASRPQDRQFILSSKKLLLSDSGFYLCAWSVGEDYGYTFGSGTRLTVV.

This clone appeared once. The gene calls are TRBV12-3 or TRBV12-4 and TRBJ1-2; D is perhaps TRBD1 (5 bases). With 3 bases removed from V and 8 bases from J, the gap between germline ends came to 13 bases. This CDR3 contains 13 residues. The CDR3 protein is CASSFGRAGGYTF. The CDR3, as DNA: TGTGCCAGCAGTTTTGGCAGGGCTGGAGGCTACACCTTC.

This clone was found a few times. The gene calls are TRBV7-6 and TRBJ2-1; 7 nucleotides align to TRBD2. J gave up 6 bases and V 1 base, and 6 bases lay outside the gene matches. CDR3 length equals 15 residues. CDR1 and CDR2 (germline): SGHVS, FNYEAQ. The CDR3 nucleotides read TGTGCCAGCAGCTTAGGGCCTAGCGGAGGCAATGAGCAGTTCTTC. Translating it yields CASSLGPSGGNEQFF.

This clone was counted between two and nine times. The V gene is TRBV28, the J gene TRBJ1-1; D is possibly TRBD1 (5 bases). Trimming left V 6 bases short and J 14 bases short, with 16 bases between. Germline loops: CDR1 MDHEN, CDR2 SYDVKM. The CDR3 totals 11 residues. The CDR3 is CASSETRREFF. CDR3 bases: TGTGCCAGCAGCGAGACCCGCAGGGAATTCTTT.

J is TRBJ2-3 and V is TRBV29-1; maybe TRBD2 (5 bases). V dropped 1 base and J dropped 4 bases, with 15 bases sitting between them. The germline gives CDR1 SQVTM, CDR2 ANQGSEA. This CDR3 comprises 15 residues. CDR3 region: CSVEGGGAGSDTQYF. The CDR3 DNA follows: TGCAGCGTTGAAGGGGGTGGCGCGGGTTCAGATACGCAGTATTTT.

The gene calls are TRBV11-3 and TRBJ2-1, with TRBD2 identical over 14 bases. The length of the CDR3 is 15 residues. The germline gives CDR1 SGHNT, CDR2 YENEEA. The junction had 5 bases not matched to a gene; V was cut back by 5 bases and J by 8 bases. CDR3 DNA sequence: TGTGCCAGCAGCGGGGAGACTAGCGGGAGGGATGAGCAGTTCTTC. This gives the protein CASSGETSGRDEQFF.

The chain joins TRBV5-1 to TRBJ1-1; 8 bases match TRBD1. J lost 2 bases, V lost 4 bases, and 4 bases had no gene match. Germline loops: CDR1 SGHRS, CDR2 YFSETQ. This CDR3 comprises 14 residues. The CDR3 DNA reads TGCGCCAGCAGCCCCGGACAGGGAAACACTGAAGCTTTCTTT. Translating gives CASSPGQGNTEAFF.

V and J are TRBV12-1 and TRBJ2-2; the table assigns TRBD1, which was not confirmed against the DNA. TRBV12-1 is a listed pseudogene. The CDR3 runs 17 residues. DNA for the CDR3: TGTGCCAGCAGCTTTGCCACGACAGGGCGGACCACCGGGGAGCTGTTTTTT. It is translated as CASSFATTGRTTGELFF.

The rearrangement joins TRBV6-5 to TRBJ2-5; TRBD1 matches at 10 bases. The CDR3 spans 15 residues. Trimming took 2 bases from V and 5 from J; bases not matched to a gene: 5. The germline V gene has CDR1 MNHEY and CDR2 SVGAGI. This chain's CDR3 is CASSYVDRGQETQYF. CDR3 coding DNA: TGTGCCAGCAGTTACGTTGACAGGGGGCAGGAGACCCAGTACTTC.

The chain links TRBV19 to TRBJ1-1, with 10 bases matching TRBD1. The length of the CDR3 is 13 residues. V dropped 6 bases and J dropped 7; count of bases not matched to a gene: 5. Germline V lookup: CDR1 LNHDA, CDR2 SQIVND (reference sequence). This chain's CDR3 is CASRDRGQGEAFF. The CDR3 DNA follows: TGTGCCAGTAGAGACAGGGGGCAGGGTGAAGCTTTCTTT.

The V gene is TRBV9, the J gene TRBJ2-1, with 11 bases aligning to TRBD2. Unmatched junction bases numbered 12, after V lost 0 bases and J lost 7 bases. This CDR3 is 18 amino acids long. CDR1 is SGDLS, CDR2 YYNGEE, per germline. This CDR3 is CASSVGRMTSGMWNEQFF. The CDR3 DNA sequence: TGTGCCAGCAGCGTAGGCCGGATGACTAGCGGGATGTGGAATGAGCAGTTCTTC.

This clone was counted a few times. The rearrangement uses TRBV5-8 and TRBJ2-2; D uncertain. Trimming removed 4 bases from V and 3 bases from J, with 16 bases in between. Germline loops: CDR1 SGHTS, CDR2 YDEGEE. CDR3 length: 16 amino acids. The CDR3 coding sequence is TGTGCCAGCAGCCACCCGGTCCGTCGGTACACCGGGGAGCTGTTTTTT. Translating it yields CASSHPVRRYTGELFF. The whole variable domain, filled in from reference TRBV5-8 and TRBJ2-2, reads EAGVTQSPTHLIKTRGQQATLRCSPISGHTSVYWYQQALGLGLQFLLWYDEGEERNRGNFPPRFSGRQFPNYSSELNVNALELEDSALYLCASSHPVRRYTGELFFGEGSRLTVL.

The chain employs TRBV7-3 and TRBJ2-1; 10 bases are a match to TRBD2. The germline gives CDR1 SGHTA, CDR2 FQGTGA. Losses at the gene ends were 8 bases for V and 5 bases for J; bases not matched to a gene: 6. The CDR3 sequence is 14 residues long. The CDR3 loop reads CASRTSGKNNEQFF. Written as DNA, the CDR3 is TGTGCCAGCCGCACTAGCGGGAAGAACAATGAGCAGTTCTTC.

This clone was seen at least ten times. This sequence joins TRBV15 and TRBJ1-5; the D is unclear. V lost 0 bases and J lost 5, with 11 bases in between. Germline V gene data show CDR1 as LNHNV and CDR2 as YYDKDF (reference sequence). The CDR3 covers 15 residues. This CDR3 is CATSRDGSVDQPQHF. The CDR3 DNA is TGTGCCACCAGCAGAGACGGGAGTGTTGATCAGCCCCAGCATTTT.

The rearrangement links TRBV4-2 to TRBJ2-2; TRBD2 aligns across 12 bases. Germline CDR1 LGHNA, CDR2 YNFKEQ. This CDR3 region has 18 residues. After removal of 2 bases from V and 6 bases from J, the junction contained 10 bases not matched to a gene. CDR3 residues: CASSQRASGRVQAGELFF. The CDR3 DNA sequence: TGTGCCAGCAGCCAAAGGGCTAGCGGGAGGGTGCAAGCCGGGGAGCTGTTTTTT.

V usage is TRBV11-2 and J usage is TRBJ2-5, with TRBD2 identical over 8 bases. From germline, CDR1 is SGHAT and CDR2 FQNNGV. CDR3 length equals 14 residues. V lost 3 bases, J lost 1 base, and 1 base stayed unmatched. The CDR3 DNA is TGTGCCAGCAGCTTTAGCGGGACCCAAGAGACCCAGTACTTC. It codes for CASSFSGTQETQYF.

The CDR3 sequence is CASSPPLRTNTGELFF. CDR3 bases: TGTGCCAGCTCACCCCCTTTGAGAACGAACACCGGGGAGCTGTTTTTT. This sequence joins TRBV18 and TRBJ2-2; no definite D call. There are 16 residues in the CDR3. The germline gives CDR1 KGHSH, CDR2 LQKENI. Trimming took 3 bases from V and 0 from J, leaving 11 bases between them.

This rearrangement joins TRBV27 to TRBJ2-7; TRBD1 matches 7 bases. J lost 2 bases, V lost 4 bases, and 5 bases had no gene match. CDR1 is MNHEY and CDR2 is SMNVEV in the germline V gene (reference sequence). The CDR3 is made up of 14 amino acids. The CDR3 nucleotides read TGTGCCAGCAGTTCCGGACAGGAAGCCTACGAGCAGTACTTC. This gives the protein CASSSGQEAYEQYF.

This sequence joins TRBV9 and TRBJ1-2; TRBD1 aligns across 8 bases. With V trimmed by 2 bases and J by 5 bases, 8 bases remained unmatched. The germline CDR1 and CDR2 sequences are SGDLS and YYNGEE. The CDR3 is 15 residues long. CDR3 region: CASSVTGARGYGYTF. The CDR3 DNA follows: TGTGCCAGCAGCGTGACAGGGGCCAGGGGGTATGGCTACACCTTC.

V gene TRBV9 combines with J gene TRBJ1-2, with 7 bases that match TRBD1. The CDR3 extends over 14 amino acids. The germline gives CDR1 SGDLS, CDR2 YYNGEE. The V segment lost 1 base and the J segment 7 bases; nucleotides outside the gene matches: 7. The CDR3 DNA follows: TGTGCCAGCAGCGTACAACCAGGGGGTGGTGGCTACACCTTC. Translation: CASSVQPGGGGYTF.

V gene TRBV28 combines with J gene TRBJ2-5; 9 bases align to TRBD1. The CDR3 length is 14 residues. Per germline, CDR1 MDHEN and CDR2 SYDVKM. The J segment lost 5 bases and the V segment lost 7 bases, leaving 8 bases of the junction unmatched. The CDR3 DNA reads as TGTGCCAGCAATACAGGGGGCTTCCCGGAGACCCAGTACTTC. This translates into CASNTGGFPETQYF.

V gene TRBV7-9 combines with J gene TRBJ2-5; 9 bases agree with TRBD1. Losses at the gene ends were 1 base for V and 2 bases for J; bases not matched to a gene: 8. This CDR3 is 17 amino acids long. Germline V gives CDR1 SEHNR, CDR2 FQNEAQ (reference sequence). CDR3 loop: CASSLGGTGWGQETQYF. The CDR3 DNA reads TGTGCCAGCAGCTTAGGGGGGACAGGGTGGGGTCAAGAGACCCAGTACTTC. Complete variable domain (other parts from reference TRBV7-9 and TRBJ2-5): DTGVSQNPRHKITKRGQNVTFRCDPISEHNRLYWYRQTLGQGPEFLTYFQNEAQLEKSRLLSDRFSAERPKGSFSTLEIQRTEQGDSAMYLCASSLGGTGWGQETQYFGPGTRLLVL.

V usage is TRBV19 and J usage is TRBJ2-1, with D unresolved. The CDR3 length is 15 residues. Germline assignment: CDR1 LNHDA and CDR2 SQIVND (reference sequence). With 5 bases removed from V and 0 bases from J, the gap between germline ends came to 11 bases. CDR3 loop: CASSGSPLSYNEQFF. In DNA form, the CDR3 reads TGTGCCAGTAGTGGTAGCCCTCTCTCCTACAATGAGCAGTTCTTC. Looking up the rest from reference TRBV19 and TRBJ2-1 gives the full variable domain: DGGITQSPKYLFRKEGQNVTLSCEQNLNHDAMYWYRQDPGQGLRLIYYSQIVNDFQKGDIAEGYSVSREKKESFPLTVTSAQKNPTAFYLCASSGSPLSYNEQFFGPGTRLTVL.

The rearrangement uses TRBV11-3 and TRBJ2-1; TRBD2 aligns across 9 bases. The CDR3 is made up of 16 amino acids. Germline-derived CDR1 and CDR2 are SGHNT and YENEEA. V was clipped by 0 bases and J by 8 bases; unmatched bases: 8. CDR3 in amino acids: CASSLEGALAGHEQFF. The CDR3 DNA reads TGTGCCAGCAGCTTAGAGGGGGCTCTAGCGGGGCATGAGCAGTTCTTC.

The chain joins TRBV10-3 to TRBJ2-5; 9 positions agree with TRBD2. Germline V CDR1 and CDR2: ENHRY, SYGVKD. V lost 6 bases and J lost 1; bases outside the gene matches: 9. The length of the CDR3 is 16 residues. CDR3 DNA: TGTGCCATCAGCGAGGGTTCGACTAGCGGCCAAGAGACCCAGTACTTC. Translated: CAISEGSTSGQETQYF.

This clone was seen just once. The rearrangement uses TRBV27 and TRBJ1-2, with 9 bases that match TRBD1. Losses at the gene ends were 4 bases for V and 3 bases for J; bases not matched to a gene: 9. CDR1 is MNHEY and CDR2 is SMNVEV in the germline V gene (reference sequence). The CDR3 contains 16 residues. The CDR3 protein is CASSSEAGQGDYGYTF. In DNA form, the CDR3 reads TGTGCCAGCAGTTCCGAAGCGGGACAGGGTGACTATGGCTACACCTTC.